The next 32 T cell receptor beta chains were all read from a single sample in a study of T cells in Graves' hyperthyroidism and ophthalmopathy. Using RNA transcripts as the source, TCR beta CDR3 regions were amplified. Carried out on the TCR CDR3, a first-round RT-PCR used the HTBI primer set. MiXCR, run by TCRdb on the multiplex PCR reads, gives a single entry per CDR3 protein. The sample carries 700,000 to 950,000 distinct CDR3 sequences, just over 35% recorded once. Sample: blood. The receptor set was obtained from a woman in her thirties or forties with Graves' hyperthyroidism.

The chain links TRBV24-1 to TRBJ2-1; tentative D call: TRBD2 (5 bases). V lost 6 bases and J lost 2, with 10 bases in between. From germline, CDR1 is KGHDR and CDR2 SFDVKD. There are 14 residues in the CDR3. Written as DNA, the CDR3 is TGTGCCACCAGTTCTGCGGGCGCCTACAATGAGCAGTTCTTC. Translation: CATSSAGAYNEQFF.

Remarks on this clonotype: At one of its ends the junction is not consistent with the germline gene, which may arise from a read error. V gene TRBV6-6 combines with J gene TRBJ2-6, with D possibly TRBD1 on 7 matching bases. The CDR3 is 13 amino acids. Germline V gene lookup returns CDR1 MNHNY and CDR2 SVGAGI (reference sequence). The CDR3 is CASSEQGRRTEAF. The DNA of the CDR3 is TGTGCCAGCAGTGAACAGGGGAGGCGGACTGAAGCTTTC.

The gene calls are TRBV29-1 and TRBJ2-7; perhaps TRBD1 as D (5 bases). Looked up from germline, CDR1 is SQVTM and CDR2 is ANQGSEA. CDR3 length equals 12 residues. The CDR3 bases are TGCACCCTCAGGCAGGGCCCCTACGAGCAGTACTTC. Its protein is CTLRQGPYEQYF.

The chain recombines TRBV19 with TRBJ2-7; 8 nucleotides align to TRBD1. The CDR3 is 17 residues long. With V trimmed by 0 bases and J by 3 bases, 10 bases remained unmatched. Germline-derived CDR1 and CDR2 are LNHDA and SQIVND (reference sequence). This chain's CDR3 is CASSIDFAPGTGYEQYF. DNA for the CDR3: TGTGCCAGTAGTATAGACTTCGCCCCTGGGACAGGCTACGAGCAGTACTTC.

This clonotype was observed a few times. This chain connects TRBV4-1 to TRBJ1-2, with D unclear. The CDR3 length is 13 residues. Germline values: CDR1 MGHRA, CDR2 YSYEKL. Trimming stripped 2 bases from V and 2 bases from J, with 6 bases between. CDR3 protein: CASSQLGNYGYTF. CDR3 DNA sequence: TGCGCCAGCAGCCAACTTGGGAACTATGGCTACACCTTC.

This clonotype was counted at least ten times. This chain joins TRBV29-1 and TRBJ1-4, with no clear D. The CDR3 extends over 13 amino acids. The germline V gene encodes CDR1 SQVTM and CDR2 ANQGSEA. Trimming pared 4 bases from V and 1 base from J, leaving 7 bases between. The CDR3 DNA reads as TGCAGCGTTGGGGATTTAACTAATGAAAAACTGTTTTTT. Amino acids: CSVGDLTNEKLFF. The variable domain in full, completed from reference TRBV29-1 and TRBJ1-4, reads SAVISQKPSRDICQRGTSLTIQCQVDSQVTMMFWYRQQPGQSLTLIATANQGSEATYESGFVIDKFPISRPNLTFSTLTVSNMSPEDSSIYLCSVGDLTNEKLFFGSGTQLSVL.

This clonotype was recorded at least ten times. The chain couples TRBV4-1 to TRBJ2-5, with 8 bases identical to TRBD2. Germline CDR1 reads MGHRA; CDR2 reads YSYEKL. With V trimmed by 1 base and J by 4 bases, 5 bases remained unmatched. The CDR3 extends over 15 amino acids. CDR3 sequence (DNA): TGCGCCAGCAGCCAAGTCGGTCTAGCGGGAGAGACCCAGTACTTC. Its translation is CASSQVGLAGETQYF.

The gene calls are TRBV9 and TRBJ1-4; maybe TRBD1 (6 bases). Germline lookup yields CDR1 SGDLS and CDR2 YYNGEE. The CDR3 runs 15 residues. Between the trimmed V and J ends, which lost 4 bases and 7 bases, there was a span of 17 bases. The CDR3 loop reads CASSPFGGQVEKLFF. In DNA, the CDR3 is TGTGCCAGCAGCCCATTCGGGGGGCAGGTTGAAAAACTGTTTTTT.

This clonotype was found a few times. The chain employs TRBV4-1 and TRBJ1-6, with D perhaps matching TRBD1 (5 bases). The CDR3 contains 14 residues. Germline CDR1 and CDR2: MGHRA and YSYEKL. V was clipped by 1 base and J by 10 bases, with 11 bases between them. CDR3 nucleotides: TGCGCCAGCAGCCAAGCCAGGGTAGAGTCACCCCTCCACTTT. Its translation: CASSQARVESPLHF.

This clonotype was recorded at least ten times. The chain joins TRBV7-3 to TRBJ1-1; the D gene is possibly TRBD1 (5 bases). Germline V gene lookup returns CDR1 SGHTA and CDR2 FQGTGA. This CDR3 comprises 14 residues. V was shortened by 0 bases and J by 3 bases, with 8 bases between the two germline ends. CDR3 sequence: CASSLTGRDTEAFF. In DNA, the CDR3 is TGTGCCAGCAGCTTAACCGGCAGGGACACTGAAGCTTTCTTT. The whole variable domain, filled in from reference TRBV7-3 and TRBJ1-1, reads GAGVSQTPSNKVTEKGKYVELRCDPISGHTALYWYRQSLGQGPEFLIYFQGTGAADDSGLPNDRFFAVRPEGSVSTLKIQRTERGDSAVYLCASSLTGRDTEAFFGQGTRLTVV.

Comments on this clonotype: Mismatch with germline at one junction end may stem from a read error. The chain employs TRBV10-2 and TRBJ2-7; D possibly corresponds to TRBD2 (6 bases). In germline, CDR1 is WSHSY, CDR2 SAAADI. The CDR3 length is 13 residues. Written as DNA, the CDR3 is TGTGCCAGCAACCGGGGGATGAGCTACGAGCAGTACTTC. As protein: CASNRGMSYEQYF.

This clonotype was seen ten or more times. The CDR3 sequence: CASSLWDDQPQHF. DNA for the CDR3: TGTGCCAGCAGTTTGTGGGACGATCAGCCCCAGCATTTT. The chain is built from TRBV12-3 or TRBV12-4 and TRBJ1-5; possibly TRBD1 for D (5 bases). Trimming removed 3 bases from V and 5 bases from J, with 8 bases in between. This CDR3 comprises 13 residues.

This clonotype showed up many times. The chain is built from TRBV6-5 and TRBJ1-4, with 7 nucleotides matching TRBD1. Germline CDR1 and CDR2: MNHEY and SVGAGI. The CDR3 is 17 amino acids. V was pared by 5 bases and J by 3 bases, with 12 bases of the junction left unmatched. CDR3 DNA: TGTGCCAGCAGTGCCAGCCCTACAGGGACAGCTAATGAAAAACTGTTTTTT. This codes for CASSASPTGTANEKLFF.

The chain recombines TRBV19 with TRBJ1-4; TRBD1 matches at 8 bases. The length of the CDR3 is 15 residues. V was pared by 11 bases and J by 4 bases, with 12 bases of the junction left unmatched. CDR1 is LNHDA and CDR2 is SQIVND in the germline V gene (reference sequence). The CDR3 sequence: CAGLGGTGHNEKLFF. The CDR3, as DNA: TGTGCCGGCTTGGGGGGGACAGGACATAATGAAAAACTGTTTTTT.

This clonotype was counted only a few times. The J gene is TRBJ2-6, the V gene TRBV20-1; a possible D gene is TRBD1 (6 bases). Deletions cut 0 bases from V and 0 bases from J, with 15 bases between. CDR3 length: 18 residues. CDR1 is DFQATT and CDR2 is SNEGSKA in the germline V gene (reference sequence). The CDR3: CSARDRGQPLSGANVLTF. In nucleotides, the CDR3 is TGCAGTGCTAGAGATCGAGGACAGCCGCTCTCTGGGGCCAACGTCCTGACTTTC.

This clonotype was recorded at least ten times. This chain connects TRBV7-9 to TRBJ2-7, with D unresolved. The CDR3 runs to 13 residues. Germline lookup yields CDR1 SEHNR and CDR2 FQNEAQ (reference sequence). The germline V and J ends were trimmed by 4 bases and 3 bases, with 10 bases remaining between them. The CDR3 sequence is CASSSTALYEQYF. CDR3 nucleotides: TGTGCCAGCAGCTCGACCGCCCTCTACGAGCAGTACTTC.

V usage is TRBV10-3 and J usage is TRBJ2-5; 8 nucleotides align to TRBD1. V gave up 6 bases and J gave up 4 bases; unmatched junction bases: 7. Germline V gene sequence: CDR1 ENHRY, CDR2 SYGVKD. This CDR3 region has 14 residues. CDR3 nucleotides: TGTGCCATCAGCGAGACAGGGGTCGGAGAGACCCAGTACTTC. Residues: CAISETGVGETQYF.

The genes are TRBV6-5 and TRBJ1-1; D is possibly TRBD1 (6 bases). This CDR3 is 14 amino acids long. Germline V gene data show CDR1 as MNHEY and CDR2 as SVGAGI. Trimming cost V 5 bases and J 4 bases, with 14 bases left between them. The CDR3 loop is CASSTGSESTEAFF. The CDR3 DNA is TGTGCCAGCAGTACAGGGAGCGAGAGCACTGAAGCTTTCTTT.

Ten or more counts support this clonotype. The rearrangement joins TRBV12-3 or TRBV12-4 to TRBJ1-2, with D uncertain. The V end was cut by 3 bases, the J end by 4 bases, with 9 bases between. There are 13 residues in the CDR3. The CDR3, as DNA: TGTGCCAGCAGTTTTTTAGGCGCCTATGGCTACACCTTC. Its translation is CASSFLGAYGYTF.

This clonotype appeared many times. The V call is TRBV28, the J call TRBJ1-6, with D uncertain. CDR1 and CDR2 from the germline V gene are MDHEN and SYDVKM. V was pared by 6 bases and J by 8 bases, with 8 bases between. The CDR3 consists of 12 residues. CDR3 nucleotide sequence: TGTGCCAGCAGCGTTTGGGATTCACCCCTCCACTTT. Translated, it gives CASSVWDSPLHF.

The genes are TRBV5-1 and TRBJ1-1; TRBD1 matches 9 bases. Germline values: CDR1 SGHRS, CDR2 YFSETQ. This CDR3 is built from 12 residues. With V trimmed by 0 bases and J by 14 bases, 5 bases remained unmatched. CDR3 region: CASSLEGQGSFF. Here the CDR3 DNA reads TGCGCCAGCAGCTTGGAGGGACAGGGAAGCTTCTTT.

In its sample, this clonotype was seen a few times. V usage is TRBV5-8 and J usage is TRBJ1-6, with 7 bases aligning to TRBD1. CDR3 length: 16 residues. J gave up 7 bases and V 4 bases, and 11 bases lay outside the gene matches. The germline gives CDR1 SGHTS, CDR2 YDEGEE. CDR3 loop: CASSPYFDRENSPLHF. The DNA for the CDR3 is TGTGCCAGCAGCCCGTATTTTGACAGGGAGAATTCACCCCTCCACTTT.

This clonotype was picked up a small number of times. The chain is built from TRBV5-1 and TRBJ2-2, with a possible D match to TRBD1 (6 bases). Germline CDR1 reads SGHRS; CDR2 reads YFSETQ. V gave up 6 bases and J gave up 4 bases, with 19 bases separating them. CDR3 length: 16 amino acids. The CDR3 is CASMGQGLRSTGELFF. Here the CDR3 DNA reads TGCGCCAGCATGGGGCAGGGGCTCCGGAGCACCGGGGAGCTGTTTTTT.

This clonotype was counted a few times. As DNA, the CDR3 is TGCAGTGCTAGAGATCTGAGCCGGGACCCCGAAAAACTGTTTTTT. Residues: CSARDLSRDPEKLFF. The rearrangement joins TRBV20-1 to TRBJ1-4, with D possibly being TRBD1 (5 bases). The CDR3 sequence is 15 residues long. The V gene's germline CDR1 is DFQATT and CDR2 SNEGSKA (reference sequence). Trimming took 0 bases from V and 8 from J, leaving 16 bases between them.

This clonotype was detected ten times or more. This chain links TRBV7-9 with TRBJ2-5, with D tentatively TRBD2 (5 bases). CDR1 is SEHNR, CDR2 FQNEAQ, per germline (reference sequence). V was shortened by 2 bases and J by 4 bases, with 8 bases between the two germline ends. The CDR3 is 13 residues long. This chain's CDR3 is CASSLSGGETQYF. The CDR3 nucleotides are TGTGCCAGCAGCTTAAGCGGCGGAGAGACCCAGTACTTC.

The chain uses TRBV10-1 and TRBJ2-2, with 8 bases lining up with TRBD1. CDR1 WNHNN and CDR2 SYGVQD come from the germline V gene (reference sequence). J was trimmed by 6 bases and V by 6 bases; bases with no gene match: 9. The CDR3 spans 15 residues. The CDR3 bases are TGCGCCAGCAGCCAACCGACAGGGGCGGCCGGGGAGCTGTTTTTT. Translating it yields CASSQPTGAAGELFF.

This clonotype was detected ten times or more. The V call is TRBV29-1, the J call TRBJ1-1; D ambiguous. The ends were cut back, 6 bases at V and 1 base at J, with 15 bases in the middle. The CDR3 spans 14 residues. CDR1 is SQVTM and CDR2 is ANQGSEA in the germline V gene. In DNA, the CDR3 is TGCAGCGTCCGCCCGCGCCAGGCGAACACTGAAGCTTTCTTT. Translating gives CSVRPRQANTEAFF.

In its sample, this clonotype was seen many times. The V gene is TRBV14, the J gene TRBJ1-3; the D is unclear. This CDR3 is 12 amino acids long. V lost 1 base to trimming and J lost 4 bases, with 2 bases between them. Germline-derived CDR1 and CDR2 are SGHDN and FVKESK. Written as DNA, the CDR3 is TGTGCCAGCAGCCAAGTAGGAAACACCATATATTTT. Protein: CASSQVGNTIYF.

This clonotype was detected only a few times. The chain has TRBV6-2 or TRBV6-3 and TRBJ2-7, with D tentatively TRBD2 (5 bases). This CDR3 spans 14 amino acids. Trimming took off 7 bases at V and 3 bases at J, with 16 bases between the two ends. Per germline, CDR1 MNHEY and CDR2 SVGEGT. The CDR3 sequence is CASTGTGWYYEQYF. CDR3 bases: TGTGCCAGCACCGGAACGGGGTGGTACTACGAGCAGTACTTC.

This clonotype has only a few counts. The genes are TRBV6-5 and TRBJ1-5; 7 bases align to TRBD1. The V gene's germline CDR1 is MNHEY and CDR2 SVGAGI. The CDR3 has 14 residues. Trimming removed 6 bases from V and 0 bases from J; junction bases left unmatched: 2. CDR3 sequence reads: CASRQGYSNQPQHF. The CDR3 DNA is TGTGCCAGCAGACAGGGGTATAGCAATCAGCCCCAGCATTTT.

The chain has TRBV6-1 and TRBJ2-7; TRBD1 aligns across 7 bases. Losses at the gene ends were 4 bases for V and 0 bases for J; bases not matched to a gene: 6. CDR3 length equals 15 residues. Germline assignment: CDR1 MNHNS and CDR2 SASEGT. CDR3 region: CASSGDRTFSYEQYF. The CDR3 bases are TGTGCCAGCAGTGGGGACAGAACTTTCTCCTACGAGCAGTACTTC.

This chain uses TRBV4-1 with TRBJ1-6; TRBD1 matches 9 bases. The length of the CDR3 is 15 residues. CDR1 and CDR2 from the germline V gene are MGHRA and YSYEKL. Trimming removed 4 bases from V and 5 bases from J; junction bases left unmatched: 3. In DNA form, the CDR3 reads TGCGCCAGCAGCCGCCGGACAGGGGATAATTCACCCCTCCACTTT. The encoded protein is CASSRRTGDNSPLHF.